The rows below give T cell receptor beta chains drawn from one sample of a study of T cells in Graves' hyperthyroidism and ophthalmopathy. Via MiXCR, TCRdb re-called the multiplex PCR reads, giving one row per CDR3 protein. The repertoire holds 650,000 to 750,000 distinct CDR3 sequences, about 15% seen once, with 9.5% to 13% in the top ten. The sequenced sample was blood. The receptors come from a woman in her late teens or twenties with Graves' hyperthyroidism. Both conserved end residues are trimmed from each CDR3. Fields, in order: J gene, V gene, CDR3 protein.

TRBJ2-2 | TRBV7-8 | ASSLRASGIRNTGELF
TRBJ1-5 | TRBV7-9 | ASSLAGLDQPQH
TRBJ2-1 | TRBV3-1 | ASSQAPSYNEQF
TRBJ2-2 | TRBV7-3 | ASSPGSNTGELF
TRBJ1-3 | TRBV28 | ASSLSPGGSGNTIY
TRBJ2-1 | TRBV7-2 | ASSLGGLAGGHEQF
TRBJ1-1 | TRBV19 | ASRRSTGYTEAF
TRBJ2-1 | TRBV20-1 | SCRDYSINEQF
TRBJ2-3 | TRBV11-2 | ASSLSVRDTQY
TRBJ2-1 | TRBV3-1 | ASSQRPSSYNEQF
TRBJ2-4 | TRBV4-2 | ASSPKYRLNIQY
TRBJ2-5 | TRBV29-1 | SVSNRGRETQY
TRBJ1-1 | TRBV28 | ASSSQGIMNTEAF
TRBJ1-5 | TRBV28 | ASTRRGPGDQPQH
TRBJ2-7 | TRBV6-2/TRBV6-3 | ASRPIGGAYEQY
TRBJ1-3 | TRBV27 | ASSSLGSGNTIY
TRBJ2-3 | TRBV12-3/TRBV12-4 | ASSHHLRSTGGGQSDTQY
TRBJ1-4 | TRBV27 | ASSLSRVTEKLF
TRBJ2-3 | TRBV28 | ASRYGLAGGPHTQY
TRBJ1-2 | TRBV3-1 | ASSQGTSYGYT
TRBJ2-7 | TRBV13 | ASSFSGGLYEQY
TRBJ2-2 | TRBV20-1 | SARQGGTGELF
TRBJ2-3 | TRBV27 | ASSPGRSGRDTQY
TRBJ2-1 | TRBV29-1 | SAEGLAGGKSSYNEQF
TRBJ2-3 | TRBV28 | ASSAGGGGLITDTQY
TRBJ1-1 | TRBV9 | ASSVRVDTEAF
TRBJ2-7 | TRBV6-6 | ASSYSDGLSYEQY
TRBJ2-7 | TRBV20-1 | SARIGIYEQY
TRBJ2-1 | TRBV11-2 | ASSSVLRNSEQF
TRBJ2-3 | TRBV20-1 | SARTTTDTQY
TRBJ2-5 | TRBV20-1 | SASYGFKETQY